Included here is one TCR beta chain sequence, with context. Its antigen is unidentified. The data are from a study of identifying expanded T cells in peripheral blood. Study-wide results and caveats: Clone count variance between approximately two-week samples rose with total template count.

Healthy donors had no documented immune events, such as infections, while sampled. Assay: immunoSEQ multiplex PCR; the TCRdb copy retains only in-frame clones and omits some. The sample carries approximately 97,000 clones, 70% to 90% recorded once. V was pared by 3 bases and J by 4 bases, with 12 bases between. Per the germline V gene, CDR1 is SGHVS and CDR2 is FQNEAQ. CDR3 size: 14 residues. The sequencing input was blood. The receptor's source is a person aged 18 to 75 in good health. The chain uses TRBV7-8 and TRBJ1-2; D call uncertain. The chain's CDR3 is CASSFYRATYGYTF. CDR3 in DNA: TGTGCCAGCAGCTTCTACCGGGCTACCTATGGCTACACCTTC. The whole variable domain, filled in from reference TRBV7-8 and TRBJ1-2, reads GAGVSQSPRYKVAKRGQDVALRCDPISGHVSLFWYQQALGQGPEFLTYFQNEAQLDKSGLPSDRFFAERPEGSVSTLKIQRTQQEDSAVYLCASSFYRATYGYTFGSGTRLTVV.